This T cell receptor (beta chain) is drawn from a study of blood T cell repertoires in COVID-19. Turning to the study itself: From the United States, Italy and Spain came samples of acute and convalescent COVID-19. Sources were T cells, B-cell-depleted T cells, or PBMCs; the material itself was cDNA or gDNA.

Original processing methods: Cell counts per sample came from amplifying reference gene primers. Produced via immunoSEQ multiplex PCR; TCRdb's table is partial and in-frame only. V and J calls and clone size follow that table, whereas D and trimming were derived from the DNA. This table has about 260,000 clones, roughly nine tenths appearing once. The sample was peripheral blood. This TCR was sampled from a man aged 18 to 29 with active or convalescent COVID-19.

The CDR3 region has the DNA TGTGCCAGCAGTCATGACAGGGGGGCGGGGGGCTACACCTTC. This encodes CASSHDRGAGGYTF. The J gene is TRBJ1-2, the V gene TRBV27; the match to TRBD1 covers 9 bases. This CDR3 contains 14 residues. Germline V gives CDR1 MNHEY, CDR2 SMNVEV (reference sequence). Losses at the gene ends were 5 bases for V and 8 bases for J; bases not matched to a gene: 9.